The 14 T cell receptor beta chains below were found in one sample sequenced in a study of neurological immune-mediated disorders. TCRdb processed the 5' RACE reads anew with MiXCR; each CDR3 protein has one entry. The repertoire holds more than 70,000 distinct CDR3 sequences, with roughly a sixth as singletons. The source material was PBMCs. The receptors here all came from a woman aged 40 to 55 in good health.

This clonotype was observed many times. The chain carries TRBV7-2 and TRBJ1-2, with D hard to call. The CDR3 sequence is 13 residues long. Germline V gene data show CDR1 as SGHTA and CDR2 as FQGNSA. V lost 5 bases and J 6 bases, leaving 13 bases between the germline ends. In DNA form, the CDR3 reads TGTGCCAGCAGCAAACTTAGGATGGATGGCTACACCTTC. Translated, it gives CASSKLRMDGYTF.

Only one count was recorded for this clonotype. V and J are TRBV6-5 and TRBJ2-5; a weak D match, TRBD2 (6 bases). V lost 3 bases, J lost 10 bases, and 18 bases lay in between. Germline CDR1 and CDR2: MNHEY and SVGAGI. This CDR3 is 14 amino acids long. CDR3 in DNA: TGTGCCAGCAGTTATGTGGTGGGGGGTCTGGTCCAGTACTTC. It specifies CASSYVVGGLVQYF.

In its sample, this clonotype was seen many times. The rearrangement joins TRBV2 to TRBJ1-6, with D unclear. Germline CDR1 and CDR2: SNHLY and FYNNEI. V shed 1 base and J shed 6 bases, with 13 bases lying between them. The CDR3 covers 16 residues. In DNA, the CDR3 is TGTGCCAGCAGTGAAGGTCATCTCTCGTTTAATTCACCCCTCCACTTT. Translation gives CASSEGHLSFNSPLHF.

This clonotype was observed at least ten times. The chain couples TRBV24-1 to TRBJ2-1, with 8 bases lining up with TRBD1. The V segment lost 4 bases and the J segment 9 bases; nucleotides outside the gene matches: 7. Germline-derived CDR1 and CDR2 are KGHDR and SFDVKD. The CDR3 runs 14 residues. CDR3 protein: CATSDQGAATEQFF. DNA for the CDR3: TGTGCCACCAGTGACCAGGGGGCGGCTACTGAGCAGTTCTTC.

As for this clonotype: Possible read error: a much larger clone is one base away. The chain uses TRBV7-3 and TRBJ2-7, with 10 bases lining up with TRBD1. V shed 5 bases, J shed 9 bases, and the junction held 7 bases outside the gene matches. The germline V gene has CDR1 SGHTA and CDR2 FQGTGA. The CDR3 is made up of 13 amino acids. CDR3 in DNA: TGTGCCAGCAGCCCGACAGGGGGCCCCGGGCAGTACTTC. This translates into CASSPTGGPGQYF.

The rearrangement uses TRBV6-2 or TRBV6-3 and TRBJ1-1; weak D call: TRBD1 (5 bases). Germline CDR1 is MNHEY and CDR2 is SVGEGT. The V end was cut by 7 bases, the J end by 5 bases, with 14 bases between. The CDR3 length is 13 residues. The DNA of the CDR3 is TGTGCCAGCAACGGGGCGCGGGGTACTGAAGCTTTCTTT. It yields the protein CASNGARGTEAFF.

This clonotype has just a few counts. The rearrangement links TRBV29-1 to TRBJ2-1; D perhaps matches TRBD1 (6 bases). V shed 4 bases and J shed 1 base, with 11 bases lying between them. Germline V gene lookup returns CDR1 SQVTM and CDR2 ANQGSEA. This CDR3 is built from 14 residues. DNA of the CDR3: TGCAGCGTTGGGGACACGGTGTCCTACAATGAGCAGTTCTTC. This encodes CSVGDTVSYNEQFF.

This clonotype was seen at least ten times. The chain combines TRBV4-3 with TRBJ1-2; 9 bases match TRBD1. Germline loops: CDR1 LGHNA, CDR2 YSLEER. V gave up 3 bases and J gave up 7 bases; unmatched junction bases: 0. There are 12 residues in the CDR3. The CDR3 DNA sequence: TGCGCCAGCAGCCAGACAGGGGGTGGCTACACCTTC. Its protein is CASSQTGGGYTF.

The chain has TRBV6-1 and TRBJ2-3; D uncertain. Trimming removed 5 bases from V and 5 bases from J, with 20 bases in between. The CDR3 length is 16 residues. Germline assignment: CDR1 MNHNS and CDR2 SASEGT. The CDR3 bases are TGTGCCAGCAGTCAAAAGACTGGTTCCTCGGGAGATACGCAGTATTTT. It encodes CASSQKTGSSGDTQYF.

This clonotype has ten or more counts. V gene TRBV6-2 or TRBV6-3 combines with J gene TRBJ2-7, with 9 bases lining up with TRBD2. The ends lost 4 bases at V and 4 bases at J; junction bases unmatched: 2. Germline CDR1 and CDR2: MNHEY and SVGEGT. There are 13 residues in the CDR3. The CDR3 DNA reads as TGTGCCAGCAGTTCGCGGGGGGGATACGAGCAGTACGTC. Protein: CASSSRGGYEQYV.

This clonotype was observed a single time. The chain combines TRBV18 with TRBJ1-1; TRBD1 matches at 8 bases. CDR1 is KGHSH and CDR2 is LQKENI in the germline V gene. CDR3 length equals 14 residues. V shed 3 bases and J 6 bases; nucleotides not matched to a gene: 6. CDR3 bases: TGTGCCAGCTCACCCTCCGGACAGGGATCTGAAGCTTTCTTT. The encoded protein is CASSPSGQGSEAFF. Filled out from reference TRBV18 and TRBJ1-1, the complete variable domain reads NAGVMQNPRHLVRRRGQEARLRCSPMKGHSHVYWYRQLPEEGLKFMVYLQKENIIDESGMPKERFSAEFPKEGPSILRIQQVVRGDSAAYFCASSPSGQGSEAFFGQGTRLTVV.

This clonotype came up many times. The V gene is TRBV24-1, the J gene TRBJ1-2; the match to TRBD1 covers 7 bases. The CDR3 loop spans 16 amino acids. V gave up 3 bases and J gave up 7 bases; unmatched junction bases: 13. Germline loops: CDR1 KGHDR, CDR2 SFDVKD. The CDR3: CATSDPARAGGGGYTF. The CDR3 bases are TGTGCCACCAGTGATCCGGCTCGGGCAGGGGGAGGTGGCTACACCTTC.

This clonotype was found many times. This chain joins TRBV28 and TRBJ1-1; 8 nucleotides match TRBD1. CDR3 length: 15 residues. Trimming cost V 5 bases and J 1 base; bases outside gene matches: 6. The germline V gene encodes CDR1 MDHEN and CDR2 SYDVKM. CDR3 region: CASSILTGENTEAFF. The CDR3 DNA follows: TGTGCCAGCAGTATCTTGACAGGGGAGAACACTGAAGCTTTCTTT.

In this sample, this clonotype turned up many times. The chain joins TRBV25-1 to TRBJ2-5; 8 bases map to TRBD1. V lost 6 bases and J lost 1; bases outside the gene matches: 1. Germline CDR1 reads MGHDK; CDR2 reads SYGVNS. The CDR3 has 13 amino acids. The CDR3 DNA reads as TGTGCCAGCAGAGGACAGGGCCAAGAGACCCAGTACTTC. It codes for CASRGQGQETQYF.